This TCR beta chain was recovered during a study of T-cell reconstitution after alpha-beta-depleted transplantation in children. Unique molecular identifiers were built into the TCRbeta library. MiXCR, run by TCRdb on the PCR reads, gives a single entry per CDR3 protein. The sample contains about 400,000 distinct CDR3 sequences, approximately 20% of which appear only once. This clonotype appeared a few times. Specimen: PBMCs from the stem cell graft donor, collected from the stem cell graft. The clonotype was recovered from a human donor who donated a stem cell graft to a child with acute myeloid leukemia.

CDR3 in amino acids: CASRRGLARYDGETQYF. The CDR3 DNA sequence: TGTGCCAGCAGACGCGGACTAGCGAGATATGACGGGGAGACCCAGTACTTC. The genes are TRBV21-1 and TRBJ2-5; TRBD2 reflects the table's D call only, with no check against the DNA. TRBV21-1 is listed as a pseudogene. The CDR3 loop spans 17 amino acids.